Listed below are T cell receptor beta chains from one sample, sequenced in a study of regulatory T cells in long-lasting Graves disease. TCRdb processed the multiplex PCR reads anew with MiXCR; each CDR3 protein has one entry. The table shows some 450,000 distinct CDR3 sequences, with 23% occurring only once. Sample: peripheral blood mononuclear cells (PBMCs), taken when the disease was refractory, from a patient treated with antithyroid drugs. Every receptor here comes from a female donor with Graves disease. CDR3s include the opening cysteine and the closing phenylalanine or tryptophan. The order of the fields is V gene, J gene, CDR3 length, clone size, D gene, CDR3 DNA, CDR3 protein. The D gene is left open where the match is weak. Size values are once, few and many counts, or a class for expanded clones, and some rows have none.

>TRBV19|TRBJ1-2|12|few|.
TGTGCCAGTAGGTGGGGGAACTATGGCTACACCTTC
CASRWGNYGYTF
>TRBV6-1|TRBJ2-7|15|.|TRBD2
TGTGCCAGCAAATCGGCTAGCGGGGACCTATACGGGCAGTACTTC
CASKSASGDLYGQYF
>TRBV19|TRBJ1-1|14|few|.
TGTGCCAGTAGTACTATTACAGGGTACACTGAAGCTTTCTTT
CASSTITGYTEAFF
>TRBV20-1|TRBJ2-7|14|few|TRBD2
TGCAGTGCTAGCTCGGGAGGGCCCCTCTACGAGCAGTACTTC
CSASSGGPLYEQYF
>TRBV7-2|TRBJ1-5|15|.|.
TGTGCCAGCAGCTTAATCGGGGGGGGCAATCAGCCCCAGCATTTT
CASSLIGGGNQPQHF
>TRBV7-8|TRBJ2-7|16|many|.
TGTGCCAGCAGCCGCGTCCTGAGGACTACCGGCTACGAGCAGTACTTC
CASSRVLRTTGYEQYF
>TRBV7-2|TRBJ1-1|15|few|.
TGTGCCAGCAGCCAACCCGGGACGCTTTACACTGAAGCTTTCTTT
CASSQPGTLYTEAFF
>TRBV12-3/TRBV12-4|TRBJ1-3|17|.|.
TGTGCCAGCAGGAGCCGGCCCTACCCCTTCTCTGGAAACACCATATATTTT
CASRSRPYPFSGNTIYF
>TRBV7-2|TRBJ2-2|15|few|TRBD1
TGTGCCAGCAGATTCTCCGACAGGGCAACCGGGGAGCTGTTTTTT
CASRFSDRATGELFF
>TRBV6-1|TRBJ1-1|14|.|.
TGTGCCAGCAGCCGCGCGGGGGTACACACTGAAGCTTTCTTT
CASSRAGVHTEAFF
>TRBV12-3/TRBV12-4|TRBJ1-1|18|few|.
TGTGCCAGCAGTTCGGGTAATCGGGGGATCTGGGTGAGCACTGAAGCTTTCTTT
CASSSGNRGIWVSTEAFF
>TRBV20-1|TRBJ1-1|15|.|.
TGCAGTGCTAGACAGGGTAGGAACCTAAACACTGAAGCTTTCTTT
CSARQGRNLNTEAFF
>TRBV11-2|TRBJ1-1|15|few|.
TGTGCCAGCAGCTTCTCAAGGACCGGGTCGGCTGAAGCTTTCTTT
CASSFSRTGSAEAFF
>TRBV18|TRBJ2-5|16|.|.
TGTGCCAGCTCACCACGTGGAGCACGCCCCGTTGAGACCCAGTACTTC
CASSPRGARPVETQYF
>TRBV19|TRBJ1-5|17|.|.
TGTGCCAGTAGTATATCCAGGACTCTACAGGTCGATCAGCCTCAGCATTTT
CASSISRTLQVDQPQHF
>TRBV4-1|TRBJ1-1|14|.|.
TGCGCCAGCAGCCAAGTAGCCCTCTTCACTGAAGCTTCCTTT
CASSQVALFTEASF
>TRBV10-2|TRBJ2-5|14|.|TRBD2
TGCGCCAGCAGTGAGCCTAGCGGGAGGAAGACCCAGTACTTC
CASSEPSGRKTQYF
>TRBV28|TRBJ1-1|14|many|.
TGTGCCAGCGCACCCTCTGCAGGGCTCACTGAAGCTTTCTTT
CASAPSAGLTEAFF
>TRBV5-6|TRBJ1-1|15|.|.
TGTGCCAGCAGCTTGGATCCAGGAAGAGGGACTGAAGCTTTCTTT
CASSLDPGRGTEAFF
>TRBV12-3/TRBV12-4|TRBJ2-2|14|few|.
TGTGCCACCAGGGGAGTGGGGGGGGCCGGGGAGCTGTTTTTT
CATRGVGGAGELFF
>TRBV20-1|TRBJ1-5|13|.|.
TGCAGTGCAAAAGAGGGAATAGGTCAGCCCCAGCATTTT
CSAKEGIGQPQHF
>TRBV20-1|TRBJ1-2|14|few|.
TGCAGTGCTAGAGATCCGGGAGGGAACTATGGCTACACCTTC
CSARDPGGNYGYTF
>TRBV6-1|TRBJ2-7|12|.|TRBD1
TGTGCCACCTCGGGACAGGGGAACGAGCAGTACTTC
CATSGQGNEQYF
>TRBV5-1|TRBJ1-2|14|few|.
TGCGCCAGCAGCTTATGGGGGGCCGGGAACGGCTACACCTTC
CASSLWGAGNGYTF
>TRBV28|TRBJ2-7|13|.|.
TGTGCCAGCAGTTGGGGGTACGACTACGAGCAGTACTTC
CASSWGYDYEQYF
>TRBV7-9|TRBJ1-3|16|few|.
TGTGCCAGCAGCTTACAGGTCCTACTTTCTGGAAACACCATATATTTT
CASSLQVLLSGNTIYF
>TRBV9|TRBJ2-7|13|few|.
TGTGCCAGCAGCTTTAGCGGCGACTACGAGCAGTACTTC
CASSFSGDYEQYF
>TRBV28|TRBJ1-3|16|few|.
TGTGCCAGCAGTTTAATTCTGGGGCCGTCTGGAAACACCATATATTTT
CASSLILGPSGNTIYF
>TRBV28|TRBJ2-2|14|few|TRBD1
TGTGCCAGCAGTAGAGACAGGGTCCCCGGGGAGCTGTTTTTT
CASSRDRVPGELFF
>TRBV12-3/TRBV12-4|TRBJ2-6|15|few|.
TGTGCCAGCAGTCAACAGGGCTTTGGGGCCAACGTCCTGACTTTC
CASSQQGFGANVLTF
>TRBV9|TRBJ2-3|17|.|.
TGTGCCAGCAGCGTCCAAATGGGGACGTTAAGCACAGATACGCAGTATTTT
CASSVQMGTLSTDTQYF
>TRBV2|TRBJ2-4|17|many|TRBD2
TGTGCCAACCTAGGACTAGCGGAGAAAATAGCCAAAAACATTCAGTACTTC
CANLGLAEKIAKNIQYF
>TRBV29-1|TRBJ2-7|12|few|.
TGCAGCGTACTACTCCTTTCCTACGAGCAGTACTTC
CSVLLLSYEQYF
>TRBV7-9|TRBJ2-7|16|.|TRBD2
TGTGCCAGCAGCCCGGGACTAGCGGGAACGGCCTACGAGCAGTACTTC
CASSPGLAGTAYEQYF
>TRBV20-1|TRBJ2-5|15|many|TRBD2
TGCAGTGCTAGATCCTTAAGCGGGACGGAAGAGACCCAGTACTTC
CSARSLSGTEETQYF
>TRBV7-9|TRBJ1-1|13|.|.
TGTGCCAGCAGCTCGCAGGGATACGGTGAAGCTTTCTTT
CASSSQGYGEAFF
>TRBV19|TRBJ1-4|15|.|.
TGTGCCAGTAGTAGTCGGATAGGAGCTAATGAAAAACTGTTTTTT
CASSSRIGANEKLFF
>TRBV6-5|TRBJ2-2|15|few|.
TGTGCCAGCAGTTACTCGGGGGTTGGCACCGGGGAGCTGTTTTTT
CASSYSGVGTGELFF
>TRBV9|TRBJ2-5|15|few|TRBD2
TGTGCCAGCAGCGTCGGACTAGTGCTGGATGAGACCCAGTACTTC
CASSVGLVLDETQYF
>TRBV6-2/TRBV6-3|TRBJ2-7|18|.|TRBD2
TGTGCCAGCAGTTCCTTGGGAACGACTAGCGAGAGGACCTACGAGCAGTACTTC
CASSSLGTTSERTYEQYF
>TRBV5-1|TRBJ2-7|13|few|.
TGCGCCAGCAGCTCCTGGGGCGGGCGCGAGCAGTACTTC
CASSSWGGREQYF
>TRBV6-5|TRBJ2-7|17|few|.
TGTGCCAGCAGTTACTCGGGAGACAGGCTTAGCTCCTACGGGCAGTACTTC
CASSYSGDRLSSYGQYF
>TRBV7-9|TRBJ2-7|19|few|TRBD1
TGTGCCAGCAGCCCCCTAGGGACAGGGGGCGGCCATTCATCCTACGAGCAGTACTTC
CASSPLGTGGGHSSYEQYF
>TRBV11-2|TRBJ2-2|18|few|.
TGTGCCAGCAGCTTAGTCGTTACAGTCCGCCTGGGCACCGGGGAGCTGTTTTTT
CASSLVVTVRLGTGELFF
>TRBV9|TRBJ2-2|17|.|TRBD1
TGTGCCAGCAGCCCTCAACCGGGACAGGGGGCGTTCGGGGAGCTGTTTTTT
CASSPQPGQGAFGELFF
>TRBV29-1|TRBJ1-3|12|.|.
TGCAGCGTTGGGTTTCCGGGTAACACCATATATTTT
CSVGFPGNTIYF
>TRBV10-3|TRBJ2-7|14|few|.
TGTGCCATCAGTGATCGGGGGAAGCCTAACGAGCAGTACTTC
CAISDRGKPNEQYF
>TRBV10-3|TRBJ2-7|15|few|TRBD2
TGTGCCATCAGTGACTCGGGACTACCAAGACACGAGCAGTACTTC
CAISDSGLPRHEQYF
>TRBV10-3|TRBJ2-7|15|.|.
TGTGCCATTAGGGGGGCGGAGGGTACAGCCTACGAGCAGTACTTC
CAIRGAEGTAYEQYF
>TRBV6-5|TRBJ2-7|15|many|TRBD2
TGTGCCAGCAGTTACAACCTAGCGGGAGTTTCCGAGCAGTACTTC
CASSYNLAGVSEQYF
>TRBV11-2|TRBJ2-5|16|many|TRBD2
TGTGCCAGCAGCTGGACTAGCGGGAGGGCCGGTGAGACCCAGTACTTC
CASSWTSGRAGETQYF
>TRBV20-1|TRBJ1-2|15|.|TRBD1
TGCAGTGCTACCGGGACAGGGGTGATGGACTATGGCTACACCTTC
CSATGTGVMDYGYTF
>TRBV20-1|TRBJ2-2|15|few|.
TGCAGTGCTAGATCCGGGACGTTTAACACCGGGGAGCTGTTTTTT
CSARSGTFNTGELFF
>TRBV27|TRBJ2-7|18|few|TRBD2
TGTGCCAGCAGTTTATCTGGGACTAGCGGGAGGCCGGCGGAACGGCAGTACTTC
CASSLSGTSGRPAERQYF
>TRBV30|TRBJ1-1|11|.|TRBD1
TGTGCCGGGACAGGGTGGCCTGAAGCTTTCTTT
CAGTGWPEAFF
>TRBV2|TRBJ1-4|12|many|.
TGTGCCAGCAGTCGGGGGAATGAAAAACTGTTTTTT
CASSRGNEKLFF
>TRBV7-9|TRBJ2-1|13|.|.
TGTGCCAGCAGCCTGGGACCCTACAATGAGCAGTTCTTC
CASSLGPYNEQFF
>TRBV11-3|TRBJ2-7|13|few|.
TGTGCCAGCAGCGGACTCTCGACCTCCCCGAGGTACTTC
CASSGLSTSPRYF